Sequencing of this T cell receptor (beta chain) was carried out in a study of identical twins' blood T cells (dated by TCRdb to about 2013). The study in broad terms: Around 48 million Illumina reads were obtained across roughly twelve libraries, of which six were alpha-chain libraries and six were beta-chain libraries. The study compared TCR alpha and beta chain repertoires of three pairs of monozygous twins using next-generation sequencing to assess genetic influence on repertoire formation.

Libraries came from 5' RACE. This sample was sequenced with an Illumina Genome Analyzer IIx. To prepare the RNA-based TCR cDNA libraries, a previously described protocol was followed, with several modifications. To prevent cross-contamination, sample-specific barcodes were added to both ends of each TCR cDNA library during cDNA synthesis and amplification. The study's processing was this. Each individual had between about 85,000 and nearly 500,000 identified clonotypes, and each library contained about 2 to 4 million CDR3-containing reads. Reads carrying improper barcode index combinations were removed, after which the MiTCR software was used to build a cloneset for each library. MiTCR filtered or rescued low-quality reads and corrected PCR and sequencing errors when assembling CDR3 clonotypes. Artificial out-of-frame clonotypes were removed by being mapped to in-frame sequences, with one indel in the CDR3 allowed. V and J gene usage similarity between donors was measured as Jensen-Shannon divergence divided by mean entropy. TCRdb ran its own pipeline on the public reads, namely fastp trimming at Q25 and MiXCR clone calling, and kept in-frame beta chains. Every entry covers one CDR3 protein and lists the most common genes and DNA from its rows. The V and J calls reflect TCRdb's pipeline rather than the authors' work. The sample records about 370,000 distinct CDR3 sequences, about 28% of which are singletons. 6% to 7% of the sample comes from the top ten.

Reading the germline V gene gives CDR1 SGHDN and CDR2 FVKESK. Deletion took 4 bases off V and 6 bases off J, with a span of 19 bases between the germline ends. The CDR3 runs 16 amino acids, cysteine and phenylalanine included. The CDR3 DNA has 48 bases and is translated from base 1. Comments on this clonotype: Its antigen remains undetermined. Base quality data are lacking; no much larger clone is found one base away.

The full study reports these points: Environmental influences could not be excluded as an explanation for twin similarity, since twins were reared together. The number of shared CDR3 clonotypes between two donors was mainly determined by the product of their cloneset sizes, and twins did not clearly deviate from this trend. The study stated that the proposed role of the TCRalpha J segment in MHC recognition during thymic selection needs to be validated by independent studies. V gene usage was reported to be markedly more similar within twin pairs than between unrelated donors, even among non-selected out-of-frame TCRbeta clonotypes. Among the most abundant TCRbeta clonotypes, every donor shared more CDR3 sequences with her own twin than with unrelated donors.

The donors were six healthy women who made up three monozygous twin pairs. All three twin pairs had been reared together, and it was thought likely that the same infectious agents and vaccines had been met by these twin pairs. TCR cDNA libraries were prepared from RNA that had been isolated from peripheral blood mononuclear cells. Here the chain combines TRBV14 and TRBJ1-3, with a tentative D gene TRBD1 over 5 matching bases. This sequence was found in a woman aged 18-55 years in good health. Sequenced: PBMCs. The DNA sequence is as follows: TGTGCCAGCAGCCCCCTTAAGGGGAACTTAATAAACACCATATATTTT. Its translation is CASSPLKGNLINTIYF.